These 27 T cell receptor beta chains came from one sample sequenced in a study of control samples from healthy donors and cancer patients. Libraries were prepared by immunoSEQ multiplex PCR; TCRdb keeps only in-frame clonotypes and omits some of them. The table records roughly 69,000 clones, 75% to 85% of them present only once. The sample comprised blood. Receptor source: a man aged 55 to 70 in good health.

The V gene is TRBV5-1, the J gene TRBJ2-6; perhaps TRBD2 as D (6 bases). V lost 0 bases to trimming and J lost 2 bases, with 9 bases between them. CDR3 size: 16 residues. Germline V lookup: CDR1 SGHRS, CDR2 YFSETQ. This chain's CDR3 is CASSLGGDPGANVLTF. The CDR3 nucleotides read TGCGCCAGCAGCTTGGGCGGGGACCCTGGGGCCAACGTCCTGACTTTC.

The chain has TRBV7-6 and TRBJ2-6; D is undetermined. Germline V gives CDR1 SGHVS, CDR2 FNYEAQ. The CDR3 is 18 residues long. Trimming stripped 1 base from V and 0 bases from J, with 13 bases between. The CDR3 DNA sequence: TGTGCCAGCAGCTTAGTAAGCAGGAGCTCCTCTGGGGCCAACGTCCTGACTTTC. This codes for CASSLVSRSSSGANVLTF.

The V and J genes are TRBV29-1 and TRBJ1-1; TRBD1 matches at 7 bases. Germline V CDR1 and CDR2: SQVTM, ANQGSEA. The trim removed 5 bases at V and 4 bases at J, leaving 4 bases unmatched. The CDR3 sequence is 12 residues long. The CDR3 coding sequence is TGCAGCGTTACGACAGGGAGCACTGAAGCTTTCTTT. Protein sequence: CSVTTGSTEAFF.

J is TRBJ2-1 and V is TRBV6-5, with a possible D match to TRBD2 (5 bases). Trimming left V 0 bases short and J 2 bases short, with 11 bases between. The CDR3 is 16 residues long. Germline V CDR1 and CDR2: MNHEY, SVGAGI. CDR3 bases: TGTGCCAGCAGTTACTCTGGGAGTGAAGCCTACAATGAGCAGTTCTTC. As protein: CASSYSGSEAYNEQFF.

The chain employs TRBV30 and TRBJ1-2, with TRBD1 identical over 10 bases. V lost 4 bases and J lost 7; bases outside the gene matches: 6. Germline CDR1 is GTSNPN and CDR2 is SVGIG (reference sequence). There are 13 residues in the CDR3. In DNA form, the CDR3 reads TGTGCCTGGACCGGGACAGGGGTTGGTGGCTACACCTTC. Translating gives CAWTGTGVGGYTF. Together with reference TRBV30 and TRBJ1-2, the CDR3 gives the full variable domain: SQTIHQWPATLVQPVGSPLSLECTVEGTSNPNLYWYRQAAGRGLQLLFYSVGIGQISSEVPQNLSASRPQDRQFILSSKKLLLSDSGFYLCAWTGTGVGGYTFGSGTRLTVV.

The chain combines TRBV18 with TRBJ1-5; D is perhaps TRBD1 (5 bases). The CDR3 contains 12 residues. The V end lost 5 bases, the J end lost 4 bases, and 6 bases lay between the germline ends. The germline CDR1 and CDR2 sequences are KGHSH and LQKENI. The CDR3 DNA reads TGTGCCAGCTCAGGGGGGAATCAGCCCCAGCATTTT. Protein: CASSGGNQPQHF.

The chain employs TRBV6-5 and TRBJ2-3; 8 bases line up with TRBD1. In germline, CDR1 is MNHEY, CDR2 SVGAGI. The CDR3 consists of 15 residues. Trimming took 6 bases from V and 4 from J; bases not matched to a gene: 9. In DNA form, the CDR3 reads TGTGCCAGCAGCGTCGACAGGGGATCATCAGATACGCAGTATTTT. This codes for CASSVDRGSSDTQYF.

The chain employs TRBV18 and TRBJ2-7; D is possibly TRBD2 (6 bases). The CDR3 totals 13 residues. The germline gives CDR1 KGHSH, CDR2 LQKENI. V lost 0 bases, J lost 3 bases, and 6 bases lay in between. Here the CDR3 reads CASSPPGGYEQYF. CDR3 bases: TGTGCCAGCTCACCACCGGGAGGCTACGAGCAGTACTTC. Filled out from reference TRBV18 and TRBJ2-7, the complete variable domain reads NAGVMQNPRHLVRRRGQEARLRCSPMKGHSHVYWYRQLPEEGLKFMVYLQKENIIDESGMPKERFSAEFPKEGPSILRIQQVVRGDSAAYFCASSPPGGYEQYFGPGTRLTVT.

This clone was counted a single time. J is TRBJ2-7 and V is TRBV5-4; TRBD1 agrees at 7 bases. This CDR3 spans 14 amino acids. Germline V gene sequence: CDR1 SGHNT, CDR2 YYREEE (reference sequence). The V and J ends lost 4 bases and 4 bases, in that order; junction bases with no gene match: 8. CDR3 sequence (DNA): TGTGCCAGCAGCACAGGACAGGATCCTTACGAGCAGTACTTC. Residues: CASSTGQDPYEQYF.

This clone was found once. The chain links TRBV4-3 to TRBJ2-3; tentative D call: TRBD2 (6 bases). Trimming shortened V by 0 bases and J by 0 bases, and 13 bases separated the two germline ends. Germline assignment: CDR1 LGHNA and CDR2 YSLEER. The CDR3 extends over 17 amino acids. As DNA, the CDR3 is TGCGCCAGCAGCCAAGACGATCGAGCGGGTAGCACAGATACGCAGTATTTT. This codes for CASSQDDRAGSTDTQYF.

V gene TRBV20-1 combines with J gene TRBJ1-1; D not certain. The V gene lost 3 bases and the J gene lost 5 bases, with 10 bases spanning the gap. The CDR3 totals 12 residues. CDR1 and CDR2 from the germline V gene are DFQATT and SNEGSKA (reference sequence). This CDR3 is CSASRGWTEAFF. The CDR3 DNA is TGCAGTGCTAGTCGGGGTTGGACTGAAGCTTTCTTT.

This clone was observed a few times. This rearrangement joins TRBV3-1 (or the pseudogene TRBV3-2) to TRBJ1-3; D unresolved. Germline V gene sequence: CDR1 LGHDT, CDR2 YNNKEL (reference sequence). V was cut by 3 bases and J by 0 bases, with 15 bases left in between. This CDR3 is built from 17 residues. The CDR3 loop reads CASSHPLTSFSGNTIYF. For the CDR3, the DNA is TGTGCCAGCAGCCACCCCTTAACAAGCTTCTCTGGAAACACCATATATTTT.

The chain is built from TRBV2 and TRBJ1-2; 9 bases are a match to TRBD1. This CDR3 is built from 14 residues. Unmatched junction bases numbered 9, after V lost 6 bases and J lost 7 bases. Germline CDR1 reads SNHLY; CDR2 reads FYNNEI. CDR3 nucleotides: TGTGCCAGCAGCAGGGACAGGGAGGTCGGTGGCTACACCTTC. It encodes CASSRDREVGGYTF.

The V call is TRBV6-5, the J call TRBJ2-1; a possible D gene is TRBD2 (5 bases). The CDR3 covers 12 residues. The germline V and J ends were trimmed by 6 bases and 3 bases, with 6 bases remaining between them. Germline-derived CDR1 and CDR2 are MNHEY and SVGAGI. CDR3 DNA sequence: TGTGCCAGCAGCGGACTCTACAATGAGCAGTTCTTC. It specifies CASSGLYNEQFF.

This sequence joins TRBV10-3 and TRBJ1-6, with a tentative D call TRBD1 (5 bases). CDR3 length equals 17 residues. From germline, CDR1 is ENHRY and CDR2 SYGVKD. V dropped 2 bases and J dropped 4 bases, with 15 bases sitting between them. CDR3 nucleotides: TGTGCCATCAGTGAGACGCCTGGGACGAAGTATAATTCACCCCTCCACTTT. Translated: CAISETPGTKYNSPLHF.

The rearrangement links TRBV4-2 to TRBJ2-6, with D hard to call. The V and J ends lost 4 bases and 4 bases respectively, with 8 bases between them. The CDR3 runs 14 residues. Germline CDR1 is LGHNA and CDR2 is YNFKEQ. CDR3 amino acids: CASSPIGGANVLTF. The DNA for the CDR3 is TGTGCCAGCAGCCCGATTGGAGGGGCCAACGTCCTGACTTTC.

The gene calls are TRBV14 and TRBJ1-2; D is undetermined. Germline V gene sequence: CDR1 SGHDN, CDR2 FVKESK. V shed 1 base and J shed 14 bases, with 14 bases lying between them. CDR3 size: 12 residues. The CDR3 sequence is CASSQGSGRRTF. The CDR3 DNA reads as TGTGCCAGCAGCCAAGGGTCAGGCAGAAGAACCTTC. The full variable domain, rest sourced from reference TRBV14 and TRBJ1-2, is EAGVTQFPSHSVIEKGQTVTLRCDPISGHDNLYWYRRVMGKEIKFLLHFVKESKQDESGMPNNRFLAERTGGTYSTLKVQPAELEDSGVYFCASSQGSGRRTFGSGTRLTVV.

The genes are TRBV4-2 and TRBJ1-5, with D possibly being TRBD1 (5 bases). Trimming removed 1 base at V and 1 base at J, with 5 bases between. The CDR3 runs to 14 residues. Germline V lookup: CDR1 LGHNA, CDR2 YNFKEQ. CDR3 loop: CASSQGTSNQPQHF. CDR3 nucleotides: TGTGCCAGCAGCCAAGGGACAAGCAATCAGCCCCAGCATTTT.

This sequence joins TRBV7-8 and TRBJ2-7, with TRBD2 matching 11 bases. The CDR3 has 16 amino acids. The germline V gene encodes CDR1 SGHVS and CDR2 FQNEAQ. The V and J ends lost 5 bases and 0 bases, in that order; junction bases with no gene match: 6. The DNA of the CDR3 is TGTGCCAGCAGCGCCCGACTAGCGGGAAGCTCCTACGAGCAGTACTTC. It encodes CASSARLAGSSYEQYF.

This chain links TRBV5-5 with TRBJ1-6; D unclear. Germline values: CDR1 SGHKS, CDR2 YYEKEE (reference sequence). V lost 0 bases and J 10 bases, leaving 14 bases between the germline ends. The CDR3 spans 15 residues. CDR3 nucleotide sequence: TGTGCCAGCAGCTTGGGACCCAACTCGGGGTCACCCCTCCACTTT. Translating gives CASSLGPNSGSPLHF.

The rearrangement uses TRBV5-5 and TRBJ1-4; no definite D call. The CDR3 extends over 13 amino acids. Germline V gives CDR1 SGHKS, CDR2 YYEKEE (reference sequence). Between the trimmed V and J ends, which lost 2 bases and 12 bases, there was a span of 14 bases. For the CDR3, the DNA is TGTGCCAGCAGCTTACTTTCCGTCGAGGAACTGTTTTTT. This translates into CASSLLSVEELFF.

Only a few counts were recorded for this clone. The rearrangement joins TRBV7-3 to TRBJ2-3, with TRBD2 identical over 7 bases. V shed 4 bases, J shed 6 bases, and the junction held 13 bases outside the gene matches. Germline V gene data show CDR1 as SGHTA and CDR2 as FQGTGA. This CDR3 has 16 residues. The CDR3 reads CASSSLGSGHGDTQYF. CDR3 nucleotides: TGTGCCAGCAGCTCCCTGGGTAGCGGGCATGGGGATACGCAGTATTTT.

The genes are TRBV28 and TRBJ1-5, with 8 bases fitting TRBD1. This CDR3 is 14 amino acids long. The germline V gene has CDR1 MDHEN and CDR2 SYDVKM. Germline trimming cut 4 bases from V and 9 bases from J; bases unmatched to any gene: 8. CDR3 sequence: CASSYGTGGPPQHF. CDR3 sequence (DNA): TGTGCCAGCAGTTACGGGACAGGAGGTCCGCCCCAGCATTTT. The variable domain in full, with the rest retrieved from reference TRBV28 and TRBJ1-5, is DVKVTQSSRYLVKRTGEKVFLECVQDMDHENMFWYRQDPGLGLRLIYFSYDVKMKEKGDIPEGYSVSREKKERFSLILESASTNQTSMYLCASSYGTGGPPQHFGDGTRLSIL.

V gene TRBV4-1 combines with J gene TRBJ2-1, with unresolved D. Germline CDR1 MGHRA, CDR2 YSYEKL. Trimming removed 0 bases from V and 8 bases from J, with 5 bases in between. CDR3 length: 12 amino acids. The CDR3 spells CASSQDRDEQFF. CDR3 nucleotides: TGCGCCAGCAGCCAAGATAGAGATGAGCAGTTCTTC.

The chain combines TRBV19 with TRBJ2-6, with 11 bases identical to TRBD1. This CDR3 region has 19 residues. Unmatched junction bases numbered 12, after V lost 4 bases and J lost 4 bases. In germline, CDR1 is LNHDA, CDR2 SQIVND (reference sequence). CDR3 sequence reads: CASSTGTGGSTGGANVLTF. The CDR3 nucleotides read TGTGCCAGTAGTACCGGGACAGGGGGATCTACGGGAGGGGCCAACGTCCTGACTTTC.

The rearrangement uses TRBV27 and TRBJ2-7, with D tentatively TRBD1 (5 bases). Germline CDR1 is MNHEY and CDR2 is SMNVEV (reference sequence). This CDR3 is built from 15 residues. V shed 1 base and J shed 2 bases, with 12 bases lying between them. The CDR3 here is CASSLYGRATYEQYF. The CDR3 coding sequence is TGTGCCAGCAGTTTATATGGCAGGGCCACCTACGAGCAGTACTTC.

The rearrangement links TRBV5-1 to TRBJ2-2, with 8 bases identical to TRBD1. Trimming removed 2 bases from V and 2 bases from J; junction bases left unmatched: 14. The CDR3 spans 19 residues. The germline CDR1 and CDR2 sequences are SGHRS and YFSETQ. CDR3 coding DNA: TGCGCCAGCAGCTTTCGACAGGGGATGAGGTCTTTTAACACCGGGGAGCTGTTTTTT. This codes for CASSFRQGMRSFNTGELFF.